Given below is one T cell receptor beta chain in context. What it binds is not known. The sample belongs to a study of T cell repertoires in ileal Crohn's disease. Study context: Operated complications were stricturing disease (roughly 60%) and penetrating disease (about 40%).

General study findings and limits: Endoscopic recurrence occurred in every patient whose clonality exceeded 26.8%. Compared with CD4 T cells, sorted CD8 cells carried more expanded clones.

The repertoire was sequenced with immunoSEQ multiplex PCR; TCRdb's copy has only in-frame clones and lacks some. The sample holds thousands of clones, about four fifths seen once. Deletions cut 1 base from V and 8 bases from J, with 14 bases between. The CDR3 runs to 14 residues. Germline assignment: CDR1 MNHEY and CDR2 SVGAGI. The sample comprised ileal tissue. The source of this sequence is an adult with Crohn's disease. The chain is built from TRBV6-5 and TRBJ1-2, with a possible D match to TRBD1 (5 bases). The CDR3 here is CASSYFGGAGGYTF. CDR3 DNA: TGTGCCAGCAGTTACTTCGGAGGGGCGGGAGGCTACACCTTC.